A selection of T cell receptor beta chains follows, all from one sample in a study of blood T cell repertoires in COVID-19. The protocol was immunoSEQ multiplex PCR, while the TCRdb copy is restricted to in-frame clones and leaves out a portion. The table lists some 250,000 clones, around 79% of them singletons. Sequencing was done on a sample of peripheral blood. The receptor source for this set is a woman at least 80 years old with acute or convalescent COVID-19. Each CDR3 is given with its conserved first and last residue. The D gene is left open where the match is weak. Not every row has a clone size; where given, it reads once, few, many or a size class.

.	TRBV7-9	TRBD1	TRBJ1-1	CASSLDRDRNTEAFF	TGTGCCAGCAGCTTAGACCGGGACAGAAACACTGAAGCTTTCTTT
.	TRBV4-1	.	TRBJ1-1	CASSQGVFSPEAFF	TGCGCCAGCAGCCAAGGAGTGTTTTCCCCTGAAGCTTTCTTT
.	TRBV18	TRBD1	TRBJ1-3	CASRRDRAGNTIYF	TGTGCCAGCAGACGGGACAGGGCTGGAAACACCATATATTTT
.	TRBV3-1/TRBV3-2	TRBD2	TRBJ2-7	CASSQGTSGYEQYF	TGTGCCAGCAGCCAAGGGACTAGCGGCTACGAGCAGTACTTC
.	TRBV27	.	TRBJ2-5	CASSFGGGEETQYF	TGTGCCAGCAGTTTCGGAGGGGGGGAAGAGACCCAGTACTTC
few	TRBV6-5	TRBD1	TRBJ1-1	CASSRTGAGNTEAFF	TGTGCCAGTTCCCGGACAGGGGCAGGGAACACTGAAGCTTTCTTT
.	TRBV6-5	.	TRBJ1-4	CASSYSSGAGEKLFF	TGTGCCAGCAGTTACTCCTCTGGGGCTGGGGAAAAACTGTTTTTT
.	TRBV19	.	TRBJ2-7	CASSTRTPNYEQYF	TGTGCCAGTAGTACCAGGACACCGAACTACGAGCAGTACTTC
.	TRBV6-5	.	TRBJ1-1	CASTEARAFF	TGTGCCAGTACGGAGGCCAGGGCTTTCTTT
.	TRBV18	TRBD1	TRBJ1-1	CASSPGTGGNTEAFF	TGTGCCAGCTCACCAGGAACAGGGGGGAACACTGAAGCTTTCTTT
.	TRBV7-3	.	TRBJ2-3	CASSLRGFGTDTQYF	TGTGCCAGCAGCCTACGGGGGTTCGGGACAGATACGCAGTATTTT
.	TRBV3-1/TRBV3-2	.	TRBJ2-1	CASSRYQGPTGNEQFF	TGTGCCAGCAGCCGATATCAGGGGCCCACTGGAAATGAGCAGTTCTTC
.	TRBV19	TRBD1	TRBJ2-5	CASSRGTGGVVETQYF	TGTGCCAGTAGTCGCGGGACAGGGGGCGTCGTGGAGACCCAGTACTTC
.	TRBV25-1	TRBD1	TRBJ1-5	CASQGQANQPQHF	TGTGCCAGCCAGGGACAGGCCAATCAGCCCCAGCATTTT
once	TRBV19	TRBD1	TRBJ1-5	CASTSGTGNQPQHF	TGTGCCAGTACCTCCGGGACAGGGAATCAGCCCCAGCATTTT
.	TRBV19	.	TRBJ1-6	CASSIDPGSPLHF	TGTGCCAGTAGTATCGATCCAGGGTCACCCCTCCACTTT
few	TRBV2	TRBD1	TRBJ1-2	CASGGQGLGYTF	TGTGCCAGCGGGGGACAGGGACTGGGCTACACCTTC
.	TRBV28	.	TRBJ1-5	CASSLGGAMSNQPQHF	TGTGCCAGCAGTTTGGGGGGGGCCATGAGCAATCAGCCCCAGCATTTT
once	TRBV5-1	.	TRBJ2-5	CASSILLPGETQYF	TGCGCCAGCAGCATCCTCCTGCCGGGGGAGACCCAGTACTTC
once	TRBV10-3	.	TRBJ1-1	CAISIQGNTEAFF	TGTGCCATCAGCATACAGGGGAACACTGAAGCTTTCTTT
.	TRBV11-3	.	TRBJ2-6	CASSNSGANVLTF	TGTGCCAGCAGTAACTCTGGGGCCAACGTCCTGACTTTC
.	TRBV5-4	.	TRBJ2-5	CASSSRDYQETQYF	TGTGCCAGCAGCTCACGGGACTACCAAGAGACCCAGTACTTC
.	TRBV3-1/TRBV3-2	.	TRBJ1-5	CASSQGHQPQHF	TGTGCCAGCAGCCAGGGGCATCAGCCCCAGCATTTT
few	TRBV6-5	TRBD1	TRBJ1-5	CASGRYRGQPQHF	TGTGCCAGCGGGCGGTACAGGGGTCAGCCCCAGCATTTT
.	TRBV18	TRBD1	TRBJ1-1	CASSLNRGSTEAFF	TGTGCCAGCTCATTAAACAGGGGAAGTACTGAAGCTTTCTTT
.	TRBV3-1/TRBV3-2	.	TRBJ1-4	CASSQTGLNEKLFF	TGTGCCAGCAGCCAGACAGGCCTTAATGAAAAACTGTTTTTT
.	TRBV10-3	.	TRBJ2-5	CAASDLETQYF	TGTGCCGCCAGTGACTTGGAGACCCAGTACTTC
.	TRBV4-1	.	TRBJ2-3	CASSQERSGNTQYF	TGCGCCAGCAGCCAAGAAAGGTCAGGGAATACGCAGTATTTT
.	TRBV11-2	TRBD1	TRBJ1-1	CASSQDRGRLANTEAFF	TGTGCCAGCAGCCAGGACAGGGGGCGCCTCGCGAACACTGAAGCTTTCTTT
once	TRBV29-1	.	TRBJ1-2	CSVYQGTYTF	TGCAGCGTTTATCAGGGGACCTACACCTTC
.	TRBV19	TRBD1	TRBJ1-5	CASSISGTGINQPQHF	TGTGCCAGTAGTATCTCTGGGACAGGAATCAATCAGCCCCAGCATTTT
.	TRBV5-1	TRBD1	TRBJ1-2	CASSAGQEGYGYTF	TGCGCCAGCAGCGCGGGACAGGAAGGGTATGGCTACACCTTC
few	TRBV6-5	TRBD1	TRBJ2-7	CASKGTGGYEQYF	TGTGCCAGCAAGGGGACAGGGGGGTACGAGCAGTACTTC
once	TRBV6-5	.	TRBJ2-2	CASSSDGAGELFF	TGTGCCAGCAGTTCCGATGGGGCGGGGGAGCTGTTTTTT
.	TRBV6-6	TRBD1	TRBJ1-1	CASSRPDRGTSEAFF	TGTGCCAGCAGCCGTCCAGACAGGGGCACCTCTGAAGCTTTCTTT
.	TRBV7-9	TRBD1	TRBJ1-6	CASSPGVRQGASPLHF	TGTGCCAGCAGCCCCGGGGTTCGCCAGGGGGCATCACCCCTCCACTTT
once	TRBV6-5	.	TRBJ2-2	CASSRGGNAGELFF	TGTGCCAGCAGTCGGGGTGGTAACGCCGGGGAGCTGTTTTTT
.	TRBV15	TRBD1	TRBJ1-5	CATSSGQEGQPQHF	TGTGCCACCAGCAGCGGACAGGAGGGTCAGCCCCAGCATTTT
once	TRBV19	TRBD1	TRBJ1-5	CASNIDRGNQPQHF	TGTGCCAGTAATATCGACAGGGGCAATCAGCCCCAGCATTTT
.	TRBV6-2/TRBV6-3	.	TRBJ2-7	CASSYRGYEQYF	TGTGCCAGCAGTTACCGGGGCTACGAGCAGTACTTC
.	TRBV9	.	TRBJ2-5	CASSVDGSPRETQYF	TGTGCCAGCAGCGTAGATGGGTCCCCCAGGGAGACCCAGTACTTC
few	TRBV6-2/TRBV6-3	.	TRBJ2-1	CASSSNAIEQFF	TGTGCCAGCAGTTCCAACGCTATCGAGCAGTTCTTC
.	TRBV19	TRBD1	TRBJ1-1	CASQNRGLYTEAFF	TGTGCCAGTCAAAACAGGGGTCTATACACTGAAGCTTTCTTT
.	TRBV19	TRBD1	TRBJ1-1	CASSIVGQPRDTEAFF	TGTGCCAGTAGTATTGTGGGACAGCCGAGGGACACTGAAGCTTTCTTT
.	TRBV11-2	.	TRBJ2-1	CASSIMGPINEQFF	TGTGCCAGCAGCATAATGGGGCCCATCAATGAGCAGTTCTTC
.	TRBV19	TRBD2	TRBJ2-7	CASTTGRGFNEQYF	TGTGCCAGTACCACCGGGAGGGGGTTCAACGAGCAGTACTTC
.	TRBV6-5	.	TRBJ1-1	CASSYGGNMNTEAFF	TGTGCCAGCAGTTATGGAGGGAACATGAACACTGAAGCTTTCTTT
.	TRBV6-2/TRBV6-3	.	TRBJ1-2	CASSPWGTRYGYTF	TGTGCCAGCAGTCCCTGGGGCACCCGCTATGGCTACACCTTC
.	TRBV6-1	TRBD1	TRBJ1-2	CASSELTGDVNYGYTF	TGTGCCAGCAGTGAATTAACAGGGGACGTTAACTATGGCTACACCTTC
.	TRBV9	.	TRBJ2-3	CASSPYSGLDTQYF	TGTGCCAGCAGCCCCTACTCCGGTCTAGATACGCAGTATTTT
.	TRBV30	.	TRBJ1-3	CASSPNSGNTIYF	TGTGCCTCATCCCCTAACTCTGGAAACACCATATATTTT
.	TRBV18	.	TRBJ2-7	CASSRGTDSSYEQYF	TGTGCCAGCTCACGCGGGACCGACAGCTCCTACGAGCAGTACTTC